This TCR beta chain was sequenced during a study of T cell repertoires in cytomegalovirus infection. Trimming cost V 5 bases and J 1 base, with 14 bases left between them. Germline V gene lookup returns CDR1 SGHTA and CDR2 FQGNSA. There are 16 residues in the CDR3. TCRdb reprocessed the reads via MiXCR and lists one record per CDR3 protein. Among 230,000 or so distinct CDR3 sequences listed, 15% to 20% were seen once. Sample: CD8+ T cells from PBMCs. The source of this sequence is a human donor in good health (CMV status not recorded). Some clones in this sample may be carry-over from other donors' samples. The rearrangement links TRBV7-2 to TRBJ2-2, with D possibly being TRBD1 (6 bases). CDR3 sequence: CASSPRTAVNTGELFF. As DNA, the CDR3 is TGTGCCAGCAGCCCGAGGACAGCCGTGAACACCGGGGAGCTGTTTTTT.